This T cell receptor beta chain stems from a study of cytomegalovirus exposure and HLA in healthy donors. The primer mix had 60 Vbeta and 13 Jbeta primers. Profiled with immunoSEQ multiplex PCR; TCRdb holds only in-frame clones, not every one. The sample gives approximately 140,000 clones, roughly 78% of which show up once; 2.5% to 3.5% is in the top ten. V dropped 5 bases and J dropped 5 bases, with 13 bases sitting between them. The CDR3 runs to 13 residues. The germline V gene has CDR1 LNHDA and CDR2 SQIVND (reference sequence). Sequenced sample: PBMCs. The genes are TRBV19 and TRBJ2-7; a possible D gene is TRBD1 (5 bases). The clonotype comes from a man aged 35-49 years in good health and CMV-seropositive. CDR3 sequence: CASSSPGPHEQYF. CDR3 DNA: TGTGCCAGTAGTTCACCAGGGCCCCACGAGCAGTACTTC. Supplemented by reference TRBV19 and TRBJ2-7, the full variable domain reads DGGITQSPKYLFRKEGQNVTLSCEQNLNHDAMYWYRQDPGQGLRLIYYSQIVNDFQKGDIAEGYSVSREKKESFPLTVTSAQKNPTAFYLCASSSPGPHEQYFGPGTRLTVT.